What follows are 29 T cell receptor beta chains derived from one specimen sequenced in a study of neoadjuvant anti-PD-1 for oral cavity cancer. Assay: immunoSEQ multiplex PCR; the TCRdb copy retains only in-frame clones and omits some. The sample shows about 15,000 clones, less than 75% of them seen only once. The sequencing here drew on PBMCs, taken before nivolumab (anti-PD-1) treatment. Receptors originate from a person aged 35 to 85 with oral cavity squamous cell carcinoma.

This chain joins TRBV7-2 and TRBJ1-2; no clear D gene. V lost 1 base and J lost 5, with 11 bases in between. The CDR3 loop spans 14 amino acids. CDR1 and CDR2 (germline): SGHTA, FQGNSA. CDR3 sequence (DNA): TGTGCCAGCAGCTTAGTATCGGGGTCATATGGCTACACCTTC. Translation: CASSLVSGSYGYTF.

CDR3: CASSPDRRNEQYF. The CDR3 DNA reads as TGTGCCAGCAGCCCGGACAGGCGGAACGAGCAGTACTTC. V gene TRBV5-6 combines with J gene TRBJ2-7; TRBD1 matches 7 bases. The CDR3 covers 13 residues. Germline CDR1 is SGHDT and CDR2 is YYEEEE. V shed 4 bases, J shed 5 bases, and the junction held 6 bases outside the gene matches.

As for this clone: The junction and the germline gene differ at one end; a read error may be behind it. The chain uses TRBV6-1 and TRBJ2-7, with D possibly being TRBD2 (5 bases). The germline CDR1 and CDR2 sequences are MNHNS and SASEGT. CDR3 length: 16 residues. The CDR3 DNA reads TGTGCCAGCAGGGAAGCTACTAGTTCGGCGTCCTACGAGCAGTACTTC. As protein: CASREATSSASYEQYF.

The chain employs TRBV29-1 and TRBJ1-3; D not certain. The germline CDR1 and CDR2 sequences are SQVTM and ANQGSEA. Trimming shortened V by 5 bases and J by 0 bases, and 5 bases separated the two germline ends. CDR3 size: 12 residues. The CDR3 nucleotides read TGCAGCGTTATTATCTCTGGAAACACCATATATTTT. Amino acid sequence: CSVIISGNTIYF.

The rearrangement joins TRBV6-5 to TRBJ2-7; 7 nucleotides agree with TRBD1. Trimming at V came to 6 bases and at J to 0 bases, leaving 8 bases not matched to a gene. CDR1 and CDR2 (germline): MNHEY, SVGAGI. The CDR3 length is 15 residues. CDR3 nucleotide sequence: TGTGCCAGCAGCCATAACCAGGGGGACTCCTACGAGCAGTACTTC. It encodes CASSHNQGDSYEQYF.

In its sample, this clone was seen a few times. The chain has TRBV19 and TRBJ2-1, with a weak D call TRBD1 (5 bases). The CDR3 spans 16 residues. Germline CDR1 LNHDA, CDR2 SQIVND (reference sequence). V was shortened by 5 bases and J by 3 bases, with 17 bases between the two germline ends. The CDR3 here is CASSPRQTVLYNEQFF. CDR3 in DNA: TGTGCCAGTAGTCCAAGACAGACAGTCCTCTACAATGAGCAGTTCTTC.

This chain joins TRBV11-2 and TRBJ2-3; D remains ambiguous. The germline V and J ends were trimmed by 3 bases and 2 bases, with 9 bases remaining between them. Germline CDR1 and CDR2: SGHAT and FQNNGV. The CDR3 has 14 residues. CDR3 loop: CASSFGSHTDTQYF. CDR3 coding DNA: TGTGCCAGCAGCTTCGGCAGTCACACAGATACGCAGTATTTT.

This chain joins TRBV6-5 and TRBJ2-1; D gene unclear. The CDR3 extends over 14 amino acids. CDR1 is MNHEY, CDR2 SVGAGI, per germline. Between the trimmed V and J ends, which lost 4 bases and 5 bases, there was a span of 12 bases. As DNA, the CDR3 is TGTGCCAGCAGTTCCCTCGATATGAACAATGAGCAGTTCTTC. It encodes CASSSLDMNNEQFF.

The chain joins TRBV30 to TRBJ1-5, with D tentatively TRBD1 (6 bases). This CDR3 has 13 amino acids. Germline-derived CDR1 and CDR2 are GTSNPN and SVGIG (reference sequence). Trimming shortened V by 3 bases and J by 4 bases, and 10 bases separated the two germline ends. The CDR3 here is CAWRGHPNQPQHF. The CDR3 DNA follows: TGTGCCTGGAGGGGACATCCGAATCAGCCCCAGCATTTT.

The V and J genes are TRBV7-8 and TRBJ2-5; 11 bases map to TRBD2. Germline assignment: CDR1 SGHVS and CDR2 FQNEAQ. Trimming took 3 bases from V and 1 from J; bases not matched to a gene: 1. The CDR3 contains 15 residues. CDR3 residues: CASSFLAGGQETQYF. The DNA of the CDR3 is TGTGCCAGCAGCTTTCTAGCGGGGGGCCAAGAGACCCAGTACTTC.

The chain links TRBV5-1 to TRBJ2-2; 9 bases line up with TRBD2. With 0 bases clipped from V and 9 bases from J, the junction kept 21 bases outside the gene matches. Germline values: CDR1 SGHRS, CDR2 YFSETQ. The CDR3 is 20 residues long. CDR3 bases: TGCGCCAGCAGCTTGGGTCTAGCGGGGAGCCTTGGTCGGGGTTCCTGGGAGCTGTTTTTT. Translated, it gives CASSLGLAGSLGRGSWELFF. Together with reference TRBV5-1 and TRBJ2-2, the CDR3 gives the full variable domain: KAGVTQTPRYLIKTRGQQVTLSCSPISGHRSVSWYQQTPGQGLQFLFEYFSETQRNKGNFPGRFSGRQFSNSRSEMNVSTLELGDSALYLCASSLGLAGSLGRGSWELFFGEGSRLTVL.

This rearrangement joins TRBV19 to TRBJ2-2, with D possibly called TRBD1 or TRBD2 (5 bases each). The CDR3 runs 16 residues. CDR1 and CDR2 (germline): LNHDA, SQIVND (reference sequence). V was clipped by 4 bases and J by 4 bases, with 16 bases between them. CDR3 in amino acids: CASSNSEGSPTGELFF. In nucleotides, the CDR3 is TGTGCCAGTAGTAACAGCGAGGGGTCTCCCACCGGGGAGCTGTTTTTT.

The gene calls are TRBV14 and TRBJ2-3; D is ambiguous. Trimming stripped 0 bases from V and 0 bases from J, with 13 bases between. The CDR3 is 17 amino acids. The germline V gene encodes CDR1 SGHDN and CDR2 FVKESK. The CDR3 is CASSQDRLRASTDTQYF. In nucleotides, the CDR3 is TGTGCCAGCAGCCAAGATCGCCTTAGGGCAAGCACAGATACGCAGTATTTT.

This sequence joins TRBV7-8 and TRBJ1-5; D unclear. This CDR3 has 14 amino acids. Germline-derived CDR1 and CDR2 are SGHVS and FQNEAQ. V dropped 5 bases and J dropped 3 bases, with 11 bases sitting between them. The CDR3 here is CASSPEALNQPQHF. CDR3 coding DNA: TGTGCCAGCAGCCCCGAGGCCCTCAATCAGCCCCAGCATTTT.

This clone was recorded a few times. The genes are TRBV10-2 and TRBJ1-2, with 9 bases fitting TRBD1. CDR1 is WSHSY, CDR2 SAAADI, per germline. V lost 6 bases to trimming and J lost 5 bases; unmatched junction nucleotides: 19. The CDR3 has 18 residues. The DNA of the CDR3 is TGCGCCAGCAGATCCGGGGGGGGACAGGGCATCTTCGGGTATGGCTACACCTTC. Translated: CASRSGGGQGIFGYGYTF.

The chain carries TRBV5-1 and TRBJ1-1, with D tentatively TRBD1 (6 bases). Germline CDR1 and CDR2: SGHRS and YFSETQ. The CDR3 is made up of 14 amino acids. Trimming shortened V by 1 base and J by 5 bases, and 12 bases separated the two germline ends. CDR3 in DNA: TGCGCCAGCAGCTTGACAGGGCTGGGGACTGAAGCTTTCTTT. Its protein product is CASSLTGLGTEAFF. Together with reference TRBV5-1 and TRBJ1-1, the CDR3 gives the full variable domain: KAGVTQTPRYLIKTRGQQVTLSCSPISGHRSVSWYQQTPGQGLQFLFEYFSETQRNKGNFPGRFSGRQFSNSRSEMNVSTLELGDSALYLCASSLTGLGTEAFFGQGTRLTVV.

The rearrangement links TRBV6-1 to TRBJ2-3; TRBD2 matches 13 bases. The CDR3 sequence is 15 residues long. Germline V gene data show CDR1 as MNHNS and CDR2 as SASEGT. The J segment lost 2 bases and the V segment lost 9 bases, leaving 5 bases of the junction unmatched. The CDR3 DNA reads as TGTGCCAGTGGGACTAGCGGGGCCCTCACAGATACGCAGTATTTT. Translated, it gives CASGTSGALTDTQYF.

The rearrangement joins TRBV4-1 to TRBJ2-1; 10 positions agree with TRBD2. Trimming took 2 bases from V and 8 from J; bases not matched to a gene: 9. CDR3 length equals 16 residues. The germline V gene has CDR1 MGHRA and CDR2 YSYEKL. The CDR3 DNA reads TGCGCCAGCAGCCAAAAACTCGGGACTAGCGTGGATGAGCAGTTCTTC. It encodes CASSQKLGTSVDEQFF.

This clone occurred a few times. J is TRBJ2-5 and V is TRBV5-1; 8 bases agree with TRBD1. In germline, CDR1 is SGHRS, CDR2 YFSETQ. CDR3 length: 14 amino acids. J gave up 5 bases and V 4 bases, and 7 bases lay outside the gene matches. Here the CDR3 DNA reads TGCGCCAGCAGCACCGGACAGGGTCGGGAGACCCAGTACTTC. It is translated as CASSTGQGRETQYF.

The DNA of the CDR3 is TGTGCCAGCAGCCTCCGGGGAGGTTCTACCTACGAGCAGTACTTC. It encodes CASSLRGGSTYEQYF. This chain joins TRBV7-9 and TRBJ2-7; tentatively, D is TRBD2 (6 bases). This CDR3 spans 15 amino acids. The ends were cut back, 5 bases at V and 2 bases at J, with 16 bases in the middle. From germline, CDR1 is SEHNR and CDR2 FQNEAQ (reference sequence).

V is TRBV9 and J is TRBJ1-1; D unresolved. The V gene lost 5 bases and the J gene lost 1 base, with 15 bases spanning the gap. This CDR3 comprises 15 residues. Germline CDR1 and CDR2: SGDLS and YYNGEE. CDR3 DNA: TGTGCCAGCAGGTCTTGGGGAGAGGGGAACACTGAAGCTTTCTTT. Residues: CASRSWGEGNTEAFF. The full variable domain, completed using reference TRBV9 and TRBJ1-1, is DSGVTQTPKHLITATGQRVTLRCSPRSGDLSVYWYQQSLDQGLQFLIQYYNGEERAKGNILERFSAQQFPDLHSELNLSSLELGDSALYFCASRSWGEGNTEAFFGQGTRLTVV.

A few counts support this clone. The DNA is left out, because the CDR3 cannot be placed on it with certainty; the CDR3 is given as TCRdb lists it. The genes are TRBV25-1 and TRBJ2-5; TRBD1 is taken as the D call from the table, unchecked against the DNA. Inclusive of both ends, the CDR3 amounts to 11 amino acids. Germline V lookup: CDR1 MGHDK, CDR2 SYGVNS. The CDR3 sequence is CASSVGAGAYF.

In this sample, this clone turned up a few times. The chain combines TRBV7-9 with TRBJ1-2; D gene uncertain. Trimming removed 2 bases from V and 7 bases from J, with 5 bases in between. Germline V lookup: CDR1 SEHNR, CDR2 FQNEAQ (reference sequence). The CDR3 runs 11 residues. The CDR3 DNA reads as TGTGCCAGCAGCTTACACGGTGGCTACACCTTC. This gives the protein CASSLHGGYTF.

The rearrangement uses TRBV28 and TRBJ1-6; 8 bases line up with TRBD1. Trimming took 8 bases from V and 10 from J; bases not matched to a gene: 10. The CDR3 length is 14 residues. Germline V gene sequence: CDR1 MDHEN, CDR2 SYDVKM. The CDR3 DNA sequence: TGTGCCAGCTTTCAGGACAGGGTCAGATCACCCCTCCACTTT. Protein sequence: CASFQDRVRSPLHF.

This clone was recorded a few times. This CDR3 is CASSEQGSSYEQYF. The CDR3 coding sequence is TGTGCCAGCAGTGAGCAGGGGAGCTCCTACGAGCAGTACTTC. V is TRBV2 and J is TRBJ2-7; D is possibly TRBD1 (6 bases). Deletions cut 3 bases from V and 0 bases from J, with 9 bases between. This CDR3 comprises 14 residues. CDR1 SNHLY and CDR2 FYNNEI come from the germline V gene.

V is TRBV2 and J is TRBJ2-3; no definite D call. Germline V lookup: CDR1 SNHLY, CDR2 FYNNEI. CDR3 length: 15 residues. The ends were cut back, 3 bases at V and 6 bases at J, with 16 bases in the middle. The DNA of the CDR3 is TGTGCCAGCAGTGAGTATGGAACCTCCACGGATACGCAGTATTTT. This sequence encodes CASSEYGTSTDTQYF.

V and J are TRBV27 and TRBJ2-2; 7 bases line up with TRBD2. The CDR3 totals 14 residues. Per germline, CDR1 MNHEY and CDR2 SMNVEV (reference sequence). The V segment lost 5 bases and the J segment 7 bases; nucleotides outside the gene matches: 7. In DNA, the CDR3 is TGTGCCAGCAGTCCGAGGGAGGGACGCGGGGAGCTGTTTTTT. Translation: CASSPREGRGELFF.

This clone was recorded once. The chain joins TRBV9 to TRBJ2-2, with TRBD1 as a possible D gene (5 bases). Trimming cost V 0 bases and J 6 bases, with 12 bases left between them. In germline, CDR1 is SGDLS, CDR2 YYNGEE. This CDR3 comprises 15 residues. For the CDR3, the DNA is TGTGCCAGCAGCGTAGAAAGGGGTGGGGCCGGGGAGCTGTTTTTT. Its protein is CASSVERGGAGELFF.

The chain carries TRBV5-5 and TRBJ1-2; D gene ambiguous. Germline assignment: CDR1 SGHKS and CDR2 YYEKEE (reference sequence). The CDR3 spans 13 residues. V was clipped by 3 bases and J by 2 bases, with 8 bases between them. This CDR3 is CASSSGANYGYTF. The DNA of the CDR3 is TGTGCCAGCAGCTCGGGAGCCAACTATGGCTACACCTTC. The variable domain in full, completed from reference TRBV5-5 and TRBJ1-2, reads DAGVTQSPTHLIKTRGQQVTLRCSPISGHKSVSWYQQVLGQGPQFIFQYYEKEERGRGNFPDRFSARQFPNYSSELNVNALLLGDSALYLCASSSGANYGYTFGSGTRLTVV.